Listed here are 27 T cell receptor beta chains from one sample, sequenced in a study of spatial heterogeneity in lung cancer. Time point in this sample: sample taken at primary tumor resection. Whole RNA was taken from tumor, nontumor lung or frozen PBMC; it was then sequenced unsorted. TCRdb passed the 5' RACE reads through MiXCR, listing each CDR3 protein once. The data show approximately 40,000 distinct CDR3 sequences, with 6.5% to 9.5% seen just once and 28% held by the top ten. The sample consisted of PBMCs, taken at surgery. All receptors derive from a male donor with early-stage non-small cell lung cancer.

This clonotype has at least ten counts. The chain combines TRBV20-1 with TRBJ2-1; D uncertain. Germline V CDR1 and CDR2: DFQATT, SNEGSKA (reference sequence). The CDR3 has 16 residues. The V gene lost 0 bases and the J gene lost 0 bases, with 12 bases spanning the gap. The CDR3 DNA reads as TGCAGTGCTAGAGATCCGGACGTAAGCTCCTACAATGAGCAGTTCTTC. It codes for CSARDPDVSSYNEQFF.

The rearrangement links TRBV5-1 to TRBJ1-4; D not certain. This CDR3 has 15 amino acids. CDR1 is SGHRS, CDR2 YFSETQ, per germline. V lost 0 bases to trimming and J lost 7 bases, with 13 bases between them. DNA for the CDR3: TGCGCCAGCAGCTTGGCGGACGGAGCCCTTGAAAAACTGTTTTTT. Translation: CASSLADGALEKLFF.

This chain links TRBV19 with TRBJ1-5; D remains unclear. CDR1 LNHDA and CDR2 SQIVND come from the germline V gene (reference sequence). The CDR3 has 17 amino acids. Between the trimmed V and J ends, which lost 6 bases and 0 bases, there was a span of 18 bases. The CDR3 protein is CASRRAGLRDSNQPQHF. CDR3 DNA sequence: TGTGCCAGTAGACGGGCAGGACTTAGGGATAGCAATCAGCCCCAGCATTTT.

In this sample, this clonotype turned up many times. This sequence joins TRBV21-1 and TRBJ2-7; TRBD2 is the table's D call and was not checked against the DNA. TRBV21-1 is listed as a pseudogene. The CDR3 loop spans 15 amino acids. CDR3 residues: CASMSPGLGYEWQYV. The CDR3 coding sequence is TGTGCCAGCATGAGTCCGGGACTTGGATACGAGTGGCAGTACGTC.

There are a few counts of this clonotype. The chain carries TRBV29-1 and TRBJ2-7, with D tentatively TRBD1 or TRBD2 (5 bases each). V gave up 3 bases and J gave up 7 bases, with 25 bases separating them. This CDR3 has 16 residues. From germline, CDR1 is SQVTM and CDR2 ANQGSEA. The CDR3 is CSVEGVHRTSGWEQYV. As DNA, the CDR3 is TGCAGCGTTGAGGGGGTTCATAGGACATCCGGGTGGGAGCAGTACGTC.

This clonotype was observed many times. This chain uses TRBV20-1 with TRBJ1-4; D call uncertain. Trimming stripped 7 bases from V and 8 bases from J, with 8 bases between. This CDR3 comprises 10 residues. Per the germline V gene, CDR1 is DFQATT and CDR2 is SNEGSKA (reference sequence). CDR3 DNA sequence: TGCAGTGTCCCGAGGGAAAAACTGTTTTTT. Translated: CSVPREKLFF.

The J gene is TRBJ1-2, the V gene TRBV6-6; a weak D match, TRBD1 (5 bases). The germline V gene encodes CDR1 MNHNY and CDR2 SVGAGI (reference sequence). The V gene lost 5 bases and the J gene lost 4 bases, with 14 bases spanning the gap. This CDR3 has 14 residues. For the CDR3, the DNA is TGTGCCAGCAGTCCTCGCCGGGACTTCTATGGCTACACCTTC. Protein: CASSPRRDFYGYTF.

This clonotype has only a few counts. The rearrangement uses TRBV7-6 and TRBJ2-1; D not certain. V was pared by 0 bases and J by 5 bases, with 5 bases between. The CDR3 sequence is 13 residues long. The V gene's germline CDR1 is SGHVS and CDR2 FNYEAQ. The CDR3 sequence is CASSLARNNEQFF. The CDR3 bases are TGTGCCAGCAGCTTAGCACGAAACAATGAGCAGTTCTTC. The entire variable domain, with the rest obtained from reference TRBV7-6 and TRBJ2-1, is as follows: GAGVSQSPRYKVTKRGQDVALRCDPISGHVSLYWYRQALGQGPEFLTYFNYEAQQDKSGLPNDRFSAERPEGSISTLTIQRTEQRDSAMYRCASSLARNNEQFFGPGTRLTVL.

The chain couples TRBV6-5 to TRBJ1-2, with D possibly TRBD1 on 5 matching bases. CDR3 length: 17 amino acids. In germline, CDR1 is MNHEY, CDR2 SVGAGI. The V and J ends lost 11 bases and 2 bases respectively, with 27 bases between them. DNA of the CDR3: TGTGCCGTCAATAACCGAGGGGAGTCTTCGGGGAACTATGGCTACACCTTC. Its protein is CAVNNRGESSGNYGYTF.

This clonotype was picked up many times. The chain couples TRBV12-3 or TRBV12-4 to TRBJ1-1, with TRBD1 as a possible D gene (5 bases). This CDR3 spans 13 amino acids. Between the trimmed V and J ends, which lost 5 bases and 1 base, there was a span of 8 bases. This chain's CDR3 is CASSARENTEAFF. In DNA, the CDR3 is TGTGCCAGCAGTGCCAGGGAGAACACTGAAGCTTTCTTT.

Details on this clonotype: This sequence may be a read error, since a much larger clone differs from it by one base. The gene calls are TRBV18 and TRBJ1-1; no clear D. CDR1 and CDR2 (germline): KGHSH, LQKENI. This CDR3 is built from 14 residues. The CDR3 loop reads CASSPVSRNTEALF. CDR3 coding DNA: TGTGCCAGCTCACCGGTGTCCAGGAACACTGAAGCTTTATTT.

The chain is built from TRBV20-1 and TRBJ2-3; D not resolved. The V end lost 5 bases, the J end lost 0 bases, and 21 bases lay between the germline ends. In germline, CDR1 is DFQATT, CDR2 SNEGSKA (reference sequence). This CDR3 contains 17 residues. The CDR3 DNA reads TGCAGTGCTTGTAAACCCGGGCCCGATTCTAGCACAGATACGCAGTATTTT. Protein product: CSACKPGPDSSTDTQYF.

Comments on this clonotype: Since a much larger clone is just one base distant, this may be a read error. The chain's CDR3 is CASSPRERGAGANVLTF. CDR3 DNA: TGTGCCAGCAGCCCCAGGGAGCGCGGGGCTGGGGCCAACGTCCTGACTTTC. V usage is TRBV4-2 and J usage is TRBJ2-6; a weak D match, TRBD2 (6 bases). The CDR3 length is 17 residues. Germline CDR1 reads LGHNA; CDR2 reads YNFKEQ. The V and J ends lost 4 bases and 2 bases respectively, with 15 bases between them.

This clonotype appeared many times. This rearrangement joins TRBV15 to TRBJ2-5; TRBD1 might be the D (6 bases). CDR3 size: 14 residues. Trimming cost V 0 bases and J 6 bases, with 11 bases left between them. Germline V gene sequence: CDR1 LNHNV, CDR2 YYDKDF (reference sequence). The CDR3 sequence is CATSRETGPKTQYF. CDR3 nucleotides: TGTGCCACCAGCAGAGAGACAGGACCCAAGACCCAGTACTTC.

This clonotype was counted ten times or more. The chain is built from TRBV9 and TRBJ1-3; D not certain. V shed 1 base and J shed 0 bases, with 11 bases lying between them. Germline lookup yields CDR1 SGDLS and CDR2 YYNGEE. This CDR3 comprises 16 residues. The CDR3 DNA sequence: TGTGCCAGCAGCGTATCGTCTGGATTCTCTGGAAACACCATATATTTT. Protein: CASSVSSGFSGNTIYF.

This clonotype was counted many times. The genes are TRBV7-9 and TRBJ2-4; 7 nucleotides line up with TRBD2. Germline V gives CDR1 SEHNR, CDR2 FQNEAQ (reference sequence). J was trimmed by 0 bases and V by 5 bases; bases with no gene match: 7. CDR3 length: 16 residues. CDR3: CASSPRDYLAKNIQYF. CDR3 coding DNA: TGTGCCAGCAGCCCACGGGACTACCTAGCCAAAAACATTCAGTACTTC.

This chain links TRBV7-2 with TRBJ2-5, with 8 bases aligning to TRBD1. J lost 7 bases, V lost 5 bases, and 9 bases had no gene match. The CDR3 covers 14 residues. In germline, CDR1 is SGHTA, CDR2 FQGNSA. CDR3 in amino acids: CASSARDRLTTQYF. Here the CDR3 DNA reads TGTGCCAGCAGCGCCCGGGACAGGCTGACGACCCAGTACTTC. Together with reference TRBV7-2 and TRBJ2-5, the CDR3 gives the full variable domain: GAGVSQSPSNKVTEKGKDVELRCDPISGHTALYWYRQSLGQGLEFLIYFQGNSAPDKSGLPSDRFSAERTGGSVSTLTIQRTQQEDSAVYLCASSARDRLTTQYFGPGTRLLVL.

This clonotype was seen a handful of times. The DNA of the CDR3 is TGCAGTGCTAGACACTCCTACAATGAGCAGTTCTTC. Its protein product is CSARHSYNEQFF. This chain uses TRBV20-1 with TRBJ2-1; no reliable D call. Germline V gene sequence: CDR1 DFQATT, CDR2 SNEGSKA (reference sequence). CDR3 length equals 12 residues. Trimming stripped 2 bases from V and 0 bases from J, with 2 bases between.

This clonotype was observed at least ten times. This chain connects TRBV7-9 to TRBJ2-3; D is perhaps TRBD1 or TRBD2 (5 bases each). Germline lookup yields CDR1 SEHNR and CDR2 FQNEAQ (reference sequence). This CDR3 region has 13 residues. V shed 8 bases and J shed 9 bases, with 18 bases lying between them. Written as DNA, the CDR3 is TGTGCCAGCGGGGACCTGGCGACGGGCACGCAGTATTTT. Amino acid sequence: CASGDLATGTQYF.

The V gene is TRBV7-9, the J gene TRBJ2-3; 11 bases line up with TRBD2. CDR1 and CDR2 (germline): SEHNR, FQNEAQ (reference sequence). The CDR3 loop spans 15 amino acids. Germline trimming cut 3 bases from V and 6 bases from J; bases unmatched to any gene: 5. For the CDR3, the DNA is TGTGCCAGCAGCTTGACTAGCGGGGTGAAGGATACGCAGTATTTT. Translating gives CASSLTSGVKDTQYF. Together with reference TRBV7-9 and TRBJ2-3, the CDR3 gives the full variable domain: DTGVSQNPRHKITKRGQNVTFRCDPISEHNRLYWYRQTLGQGPEFLTYFQNEAQLEKSRLLSDRFSAERPKGSFSTLEIQRTEQGDSAMYLCASSLTSGVKDTQYFGPGTRLTVL.

This clonotype was counted ten times or more. As DNA, the CDR3 is TGTGCCAGTTCCCGACAGGGAACTAATGAAAAACTGTTTTTT. Amino acids: CASSRQGTNEKLFF. The rearrangement uses TRBV5-8 and TRBJ1-4; 7 bases map to TRBD1. The V gene's germline CDR1 is SGHTS and CDR2 YDEGEE. Losses at the gene ends were 8 bases for V and 1 base for J; bases not matched to a gene: 5. There are 14 residues in the CDR3.

This rearrangement joins TRBV19 to TRBJ2-6; a weak D match, TRBD2 (8 bases). CDR1 is LNHDA and CDR2 is SQIVND in the germline V gene (reference sequence). There are 14 residues in the CDR3. V was shortened by 10 bases and J by 4 bases, with 14 bases between the two germline ends. The CDR3 is CATREGAGANVLTF. Written as DNA, the CDR3 is TGTGCCACCCGGGAGGGGGCAGGGGCCAACGTCCTGACTTTC.

This clonotype was seen many times. The rearrangement links TRBV7-8 to TRBJ2-2; the D gene is possibly TRBD1 (6 bases). Germline lookup yields CDR1 SGHVS and CDR2 FQNEAQ. There are 14 residues in the CDR3. V was cut by 1 base and J by 10 bases, with 13 bases left in between. CDR3 amino acids: CASSLEQGWAELFF. The DNA for the CDR3 is TGTGCCAGCAGCTTAGAACAGGGATGGGCGGAGCTGTTTTTT.

This clonotype was observed at least ten times. This chain joins TRBV5-1 and TRBJ2-7; 9 nucleotides agree with TRBD2. The CDR3 runs 14 residues. After removal of 4 bases from V and 4 bases from J, the junction contained 6 bases not matched to a gene. The V gene's germline CDR1 is SGHRS and CDR2 YFSETQ. The CDR3: CASSQAGGRYEQYV. The CDR3 coding sequence is TGCGCCAGCAGCCAAGCGGGAGGAAGATACGAGCAGTACGTC.

Many counts were recorded for this clonotype. The chain has TRBV2 and TRBJ1-2, with TRBD1 matching 8 bases. This CDR3 is built from 16 residues. The ends lost 2 bases at V and 3 bases at J; junction bases unmatched: 8. Per the germline V gene, CDR1 is SNHLY and CDR2 is FYNNEI. In nucleotides, the CDR3 is TGTGCCAGCAGTGAATCTAGGACAGGGATTGACTATGGCTACACCTTC. Protein: CASSESRTGIDYGYTF.

This clonotype was picked up many times. V gene TRBV12-3 or TRBV12-4 combines with J gene TRBJ2-2; D might be TRBD1 (6 bases). CDR3 size: 15 residues. The V gene lost 0 bases and the J gene lost 6 bases, with 11 bases spanning the gap. The CDR3 DNA reads TGTGCCAGCAGTTTAGCGGGCAGGGGTGCCGGGGAGCTGTTTTTT. It yields the protein CASSLAGRGAGELFF.

This sequence joins TRBV20-1 and TRBJ1-5; D remains unclear. Trimming cost V 2 bases and J 3 bases, with 17 bases left between them. The CDR3 length is 16 residues. CDR1 and CDR2 from the germline V gene are DFQATT and SNEGSKA (reference sequence). CDR3 amino acids: CSARPPVARNNQPQHF. The CDR3 nucleotides read TGCAGTGCTAGACCCCCGGTGGCACGGAACAATCAGCCCCAGCATTTT.